Presented here are 3 T cell receptor beta chains from one specimen sequenced in a study of T cells in Graves' hyperthyroidism and ophthalmopathy. RNA transcripts served as the template for amplifying TCR beta CDR3 regions. Initially, a first-round RT-PCR of the TCR CDR3 employed the HTBI primer set. TCRdb redid the calling of the multiplex PCR reads with MiXCR, one entry per CDR3 protein. Of 300,000 or so distinct CDR3 sequences in the sample, around a sixth are singletons; the top ten hold approximately 54%. The specimen was blood. The source of these receptors is a woman in her fifties or sixties with Graves' hyperthyroidism.

This clonotype was counted once. V is TRBV19 and J is TRBJ2-1; the D is unclear. The CDR3 extends over 16 amino acids. Germline loops: CDR1 LNHDA, CDR2 SQIVND (reference sequence). The V gene lost 3 bases and the J gene lost 2 bases, with 14 bases spanning the gap. CDR3 bases: TGTGCCAGTAGTATTGGCCCCCCAAACACCTACAATGAGCAGTTCTTC. This encodes CASSIGPPNTYNEQFF.

As concerns this clonotype: A much more abundant neighbour one base away suggests this may be a read error. The J gene is TRBJ2-7, the V gene TRBV30; D gene uncertain. The CDR3 is 12 amino acids. Germline CDR1 reads GTSNPN; CDR2 reads SVGIG (reference sequence). Trimming removed 3 bases from V and 3 bases from J, with 9 bases in between. The CDR3 loop reads CAWSRDHYEQYV. CDR3 coding DNA: TGTGCCTGGAGCCGAGACCACTACGAGCAGTACGTC.

V gene TRBV20-1 combines with J gene TRBJ2-1; weak D call: TRBD2 (5 bases). The germline V gene encodes CDR1 DFQATT and CDR2 SNEGSKA (reference sequence). This CDR3 is 14 amino acids long. The V gene lost 6 bases and the J gene lost 0 bases, with 12 bases spanning the gap. The CDR3 DNA reads TGCAGTGCCGAATTCGGGGTCTCCTACAATGAGCAGTTCTTC. Translation gives CSAEFGVSYNEQFF.